This TCR beta chain comes out of a study of OX40 agonist ivuxolimab in advanced cancers. Background on the study: The group had a mean age of around 60 years, ranged from 23 to 79, and was 82.7% male. Partial responses, seen in three patients, involved one hepatocellular carcinoma and two cutaneous melanomas. Study-wide points: CD4+ and CD8+ blood T cells expanded clonally by week 6 at 0.1 to 3.0 mg/kg.

Trimming shortened V by 0 bases and J by 3 bases, and 12 bases separated the two germline ends. CDR3 length: 17 amino acids. The V gene's germline CDR1 is MGHRA and CDR2 YSYEKL. TCRdb's copy holds only in-frame clones and misses some; the assay was immunoSEQ multiplex PCR. Here the sample spans approximately 35,000 clones, 70% to 85% being singletons. Note on this clone: As yet, its antigen is unknown.

The sample in question was CD4+ or CD8+ T cells sorted from blood, obtained in a trial of the OX40 agonist ivuxolimab. The clonotype was recovered from an adult with an advanced solid tumor such as melanoma, head and neck, liver or kidney cancer. J is TRBJ2-6 and V is TRBV4-1, with D tentatively TRBD2 (7 bases). Here the CDR3 reads CASSQEGGGFGANVLTF. CDR3 DNA sequence: TGCGCCAGCAGCCAAGAGGGAGGGGGATTTGGGGCCAACGTCCTGACTTTC.